This is a list of T cell receptor beta chains from one sample in a study of T-cell memory formation after mild COVID-19. TCRdb ran MiXCR on the 5' RACE reads and lists one entry per CDR3 protein. The data show around 320,000 distinct CDR3 sequences, with approximately 19% seen just once and more than 20% held by the top ten. Material: PBMCs or a T cell subset sorted from them (not recorded which). The source is a young man who had mild COVID-19 (a few samples of this study predate the infection). Cell type and time point are not known. Both conserved end residues are part of each CDR3. The D gene is left open where the match is weak. Clone size is stated in some rows and not others, as once, few, many or a class when expanded.

D,size,J,V,CDR3,DNA
.,.,TRBJ1-2,TRBV12-3/TRBV12-4,CASFFWGRLYGYTF,TGTGCCAGCTTCTTTTGGGGGCGGCTTTATGGCTACACCTTC
.,.,TRBJ1-5,TRBV21-1,CASSTPGQNNQPQHF,TGTGCCAGCAGCACCCCGGGACAGAACAATCAGCCCCAGCATTTT
.,few,TRBJ2-7,TRBV5-1,CASSLANSLYEQYF,TGCGCCAGCAGCTTGGCGAACAGCCTCTACGAGCAGTACTTC
TRBD2,few,TRBJ2-5,TRBV2,CASSSRVTSGGRKTQYF,TGTGCCAGCAGTTCCCGGGTGACTAGCGGGGGTAGGAAGACCCAGTACTTC
.,few,TRBJ2-3,TRBV6-6,CASSSSFADTQYF,TGTGCCAGCAGTTCTAGCTTTGCAGATACGCAGTATTTT
TRBD1,.,TRBJ2-3,TRBV7-2,CASSLARQGSGDTQYF,TGTGCCAGCAGCTTAGCGCGACAGGGCTCCGGAGATACGCAGTATTTT
.,.,TRBJ2-7,TRBV28,CASSLYGRKNEQYF,TGTGCCAGCAGTTTATATGGGAGGAAAAACGAGCAGTACTTC
TRBD1,few,TRBJ1-5,TRBV20-1,CSATGTGDQPQHF,TGCAGTGCGACCGGGACAGGGGATCAGCCCCAGCATTTT
TRBD1,many,TRBJ1-2,TRBV12-3/TRBV12-4,CASSPTGVRGYTF,TGTGCCAGCAGTCCCACAGGGGTTCGGGGCTACACCTTC
.,.,TRBJ1-5,TRBV7-2,CASSFKAPGGEGNQPQHF,TGTGCCAGCAGCTTTAAAGCCCCGGGGGGCGAGGGCAATCAGCCCCAGCATTTT
.,many,TRBJ1-2,TRBV4-1,CASSQEGYGYTF,TGCGCCAGCAGCCAGGAGGGGTATGGCTACACCTTC
.,.,TRBJ2-7,TRBV29-1,CSVEGVTRNEQYF,TGCAGCGTTGAAGGGGTTACGAGGAACGAGCAGTACTTC
.,.,TRBJ1-5,TRBV3-1,CASSQGDTNQPQHF,TGTGCCAGCAGCCAGGGGGACACAAATCAGCCCCAGCATTTT
.,.,TRBJ2-1,TRBV20-1,CSARNRTVKRHEQFF,TGCAGTGCTAGGAACCGGACAGTCAAGCGTCATGAGCAGTTCTTC
.,many,TRBJ2-5,TRBV6-6,CASSPLGGETQYF,TGTGCCAGCAGTCCCCTGGGGGGTGAGACCCAGTACTTC
.,.,TRBJ2-3,TRBV6-5,CASSHGASDTQYF,TGTGCCAGCAGCCACGGAGCTTCAGATACGCAGTATTTT
TRBD2,many,TRBJ2-5,TRBV7-2,CASSATSGVQETQYF,TGTGCCAGCAGCGCTACTAGCGGGGTTCAAGAGACCCAGTACTTC